This T cell receptor beta chain was observed in a study of T cell responses to AZD1222 COVID-19 vaccine (dated by TCRdb to 2020 to 2022). Looking at the study overall: AZD1222 recipients with second doses at about 4 weeks or about 12 weeks were pooled, because spike-specific TCR depth and breadth did not differ between schedules. Trial participants were enrolled by age into subgroups of 18-55, 56-69 and 70-plus years, and roughly 150, 30 and 60 TCR-sequenced participants, respectively, were included in these subgroups. TCR sequencing was performed for roughly 250 trial participants, of whom about 210 were given two doses of AZD1222 and approximately 26 were given two doses of MenACWY control vaccine.

The CDR3 regions of human TCRbeta chains were analyzed by immunosequencing. Per the source publication's procedure: TCRs in the repertoires were compared against a reference library of SARS-CoV-2-specific TCRs that had been generated with the MIRA antigen-specificity platform. Breadth was defined as the fraction of unique TCRs that were SARS-CoV-2-associated, and depth was defined as the fraction of total T cells that were SARS-CoV-2-associated. Using the MIRA data, each spike-specific TCR was mapped to the spike region that the TCR reacts to and placed in a CD4 or CD8 class. Log10-transformed breadth and depth values were compared by one-way ANOVA with Sidak's multiple comparisons tests. What TCRdb holds here is the immuneACCESS table cut down to in-frame rearrangements. Part of the clones is not present; checked against another copy, under half of the missing clones reflect an unresolved V gene, and the others are unexplained. For V, J and clone size, that table is used; D and trimming come from the DNA. The sample data list about 210,000 clones, and over 80% of these were observed just once. Together, the top ten hold 1% to 1.5% of the sample.

The study at large found these results: In the small 56-69-year group, the increase in depth fell short of significance, most likely because of low power. The whole spike protein was spanned by vaccine-associated CD4 TCRs, and dominant responses were seen in regions 160-218 and 743-854. Epitopes outside the regions mutated in the B.1.351 and B.1.1.7 variants were reportedly recognized by nearly half of the unique spike-specific TCRs. Participants were mostly white British, with more females than males. The authors suggested clonal diversity may have been underestimated. After two AZD1222 doses, spike-specific TCR breadth and depth were significantly higher than at day 0 and than in MenACWY recipients. Because no samples from the day 14 peak response were available, repertoires could be characterized only after the peak T cell response. Conclusions about previously exposed vaccinees were limited because only a handful of AZD1222 recipients were SARS-CoV-2 seropositive at baseline.

Points on this clone: Its antigen is not yet known. No base quality information exists; no much larger clone differs at one position.

CDR1 and CDR2 (MNHNY, SVGAGI) derive from the germline V gene (reference sequence). Counted from cysteine to phenylalanine, this CDR3 has 14 amino acids. Of all the DNA, just the CDR3 is kept, 42 bases in frame from base 1. Deletion took 5 bases off V and 8 bases off J, with a span of 16 bases between the germline ends. What this sample's time point label stands for: baseline before first vaccination. The vaccinee samples were drawn from two UK trials, COV001 and COV002, one of which was a single-blind randomized controlled phase 2/3 trial testing AZD1222 (ChAdOx1 nCoV-19) in healthy adults. For TCRbeta chain sequencing, PBMC samples were collected from trial participants at day 0 and at day 28 after the second dose.

The sequence derives from an adult in good health. The material was peripheral blood, obtained on day 0 of AZD1222 vaccination. The V gene is TRBV6-6 and the J gene is TRBJ2-1; the D gene may be TRBD1 or TRBD2, since each aligns over 5 bases. CDR3 reads: CASSNPTGADEQFF. The bases read TGTGCCAGCAGTAACCCCACCGGGGCGGATGAGCAGTTCTTC.